This TCR beta chain was found in a study of memory CD4+ T cells and cytomegalovirus serostatus (dated by TCRdb to about 2019). With respect to the entire study: A total of about 33 healthy Belgian adults, of whom 9 were CMV seropositive and 24 were CMV seronegative, were included in the cohort. CD4+ memory TCRbeta repertoires of a Belgian cohort with known cytomegalovirus serostatus were sequenced in order to replicate a published TCR-based CMV serostatus classifier.

CDR3 length: 17 amino acids, cysteine to phenylalanine. Just CDR3 DNA is preserved here, 51 bases in frame from base 1. Trimming takes 4 bases from V and 0 bases from J, and the germline ends sit 15 bases apart. Looking up the germline V gene yields CDR1 SNHLY and CDR2 FYNNEI. The Quick-DNA Microprep Kit was used to extract genomic DNA from the sorted cells. Amplification of TCRbeta DNA was done with the immunoSEQ hsTCRbeta kit, following the protocol from the manufacturer. An Illumina MiSeq instrument was used to sequence the TCRbeta libraries. Per the authors' processing: Following removal of out-of-frame sequences, 2.4 million or so distinct TCRbeta sequences were retained, with an average of roughly 70,000 per individual. Each individual was scored using the number of some 150 previously reported CMV-associated TCRbeta sequences that the individual carried and the total number of productive distinct TCRbeta sequences. A beta-binomial model was reimplemented in Python, and scikit-learn random forests with default parameters were trained on data from the US cohort. Classifier performance on the Belgian cohort was summarized as median AUC with percentile confidence intervals calculated over 10,000 bootstrap iterations. Not all clones reach the TCRdb copy of this immuneACCESS table, which keeps in-frame sequences only. Checked studies attribute under half of the gap to unresolved V genes and leave the rest unexplained. That table furnishes V, J and clone size, whereas the DNA furnished D and trimming. Recorded for this sample are roughly 39,000 clones; around 78% of them occurred a single time. The ten largest clonotypes hold approximately 0.78% of the sample.

Concerning this clone: Its antigen is still unknown. No base-level quality is on record; no much larger clone is a single base apart.

A FACSAria II was used to sort memory CD4+ T cells, defined as single viable CD3+CD4+CD8-CD45RO+ cells. CMV serostatus was assessed using a Roche Elecsys assay, by which serum IgG against CMV pp150, pp28, p38 and p52 was detected. After thawing, total CD4+ T cells were enriched by positive selection with CD4 magnetic microbeads. Samples originated from another study that specifically interrogated the CD4+ T cell memory repertoire. Following standard operating procedures, peripheral blood mononuclear cells were isolated and cryopreserved, while serum was kept at -80 degrees C. Staining used CD3-PerCP (BW264/56), CD4-APC (RPA-T4), CD45RO-PE (UCHT1) and CD8-Pacific Orange (3B5) antibodies, with Sytox blue excluding non-viable cells. Paper-wide results and their limitations: Of around 160 previously reported CMV-associated TCRbeta sequences, about 68 appeared in the CD4+ memory repertoires, each in one to five individuals. Unlike the original study, which covered naive and memory CD4+ and CD8+ populations, the Belgian study sequenced only CD4+CD45RO+ memory cells. On the Belgian cohort, the classifier based on the original framework reached a median bootstrapped AUC of roughly 0.96, with a 95% CI of 0.76-1.00. For predicting CMV serostatus, the median bootstrapped AUC was roughly 0.96 using the original framework and almost 0.93 using a US-trained random forest. The results were read as suggesting that the CMV-associated TCR signature is, for the most part, present in the CD4+ memory repertoire.

The specimen sequenced was memory CD4+ T cells from blood. This clonotype was obtained from an adult in good health and CMV-seronegative. The sequence joins TRBV2 to TRBJ1-4, and possibly TRBD1, on 6 matching bases. The CDR3 reads as follows: CASSAIRQVSTNEKLFF. The nucleotide sequence reads TGTGCCAGCAGTGCGATTAGACAGGTCTCAACTAATGAAAAACTGTTTTTT. Full variable domain (CDR3 extended with the reference TRBV2 and TRBJ1-4 proteins): EPEVTQTPSHQVTQMGQEVILRCVPISNHLYFYWYRQILGQKVEFLVSFYNNEISEKSEIFDDQFSVERPDGSNFTLKIRSTKLEDSAMYFCASSAIRQVSTNEKLFFGSGTQLSVL.